This T cell receptor beta chain came from a study of blood T cell repertoires in COVID-19. Across the whole study: T cells, B-cell-depleted T cells, or PBMCs provided the cDNA or gDNA that served as material.

How the authors handled the data: From reference gene primer amplification, estimates of nucleated cell counts were derived. Repertoires were generated with immunoSEQ multiplex PCR, while TCRdb's copy carries only in-frame clones and drops some. That table supplies the V and J calls and clone size; D and trimming were determined from the DNA. This table holds 350,000 or so clones, roughly 87% found once. Germline CDR1 reads LGHDT; CDR2 reads YNNKEL (reference sequence). Trimming left V 0 bases short and J 12 bases short, with 9 bases between. CDR3 length: 12 amino acids. Recruited during active infection, patients (from Seattle) were subsequently followed longitudinally.

Sequenced input: peripheral blood. The sequence came from a woman aged 55-70 years with COVID-19, enrolled during active disease. The rearrangement joins TRBV3-1 (or the pseudogene TRBV3-2) to TRBJ2-1; the D gene is possibly TRBD1 (6 bases). The CDR3 protein is CASSQDVGGQFF. The CDR3 DNA follows: TGTGCCAGCAGCCAAGATGTAGGGGGGCAGTTCTTC.